Sequencing of this TCR beta chain was carried out in a study of cytomegalovirus exposure and HLA in healthy donors. This CDR3 has 14 amino acids. Germline V gives CDR1 MNHEY, CDR2 SVGAGI. With V trimmed by 6 bases and J by 5 bases, 7 bases remained unmatched. 13 Jbeta primers and 60 Vbeta primers were used for the PCR. Repertoires were generated with immunoSEQ multiplex PCR, while TCRdb's copy carries only in-frame clones and drops some. The sample lists around 180,000 clones; about 80% were seen once. The TCR comes from a woman between 18 and 29 years old in good health and CMV-seropositive. V gene TRBV6-5 combines with J gene TRBJ2-7, with 10 bases matching TRBD2. The sequencing sample was made of PBMCs. CDR3 in DNA: TGTGCCAGCAGGCTAACTAGCGGGGTCCACGAGCAGTACTTC. The encoded protein is CASRLTSGVHEQYF.